This record looks at one T cell receptor (beta chain) sequence and its context. As yet, its antigen is unknown. The PCR ran on 60 Vbeta and 13 Jbeta primers. Assay used: immunoSEQ multiplex PCR; TCRdb lists only in-frame clones, some missing. The sample includes about 170,000 clones, roughly 84% seen only once; the top ten take approximately 2%. This sample was taken from a study of cytomegalovirus exposure and HLA in healthy donors. General study points: Rates of TCR association differed by HLA locus in a later analysis, with DRB1 highest and HLA-C lowest.

Trimming took off 1 base at V and 10 bases at J, with 11 bases between the two ends. This CDR3 region has 13 residues. CDR1 is SGHKS, CDR2 YYEKEE, per germline (reference sequence). This TCR came from a man aged 18 to 29 in good health and CMV-seropositive. V and J are TRBV5-5 and TRBJ2-2; D remains unclear. Sequenced: PBMCs. The CDR3 bases are TGTGCCAGCAGCTTGTCGACAACAGAGGAGCTGTTTTTT. Amino acids: CASSLSTTEELFF.